This T cell receptor (beta chain) was found in a study of blood T cell repertoires in COVID-19. Measured with immunoSEQ multiplex PCR; TCRdb has only the in-frame clones, and not every one. The table shows hundreds of thousands of clones, with around 86% occurring only once. Trimming removed 7 bases from V and 3 bases from J; junction bases left unmatched: 10. CDR3 length: 15 residues. Germline V gives CDR1 SGHDN, CDR2 FVKESK. The chain uses TRBV14 and TRBJ2-7, with TRBD1 matching over 9 bases. Sequenced input: peripheral blood. The source of this sequence is a woman aged 25-40 years with active or convalescent COVID-19. For the CDR3, the DNA is TGTGCCAGCAACCGAAGGGGGACAGGGAGCTACGAGCAGTACTTC. This sequence encodes CASNRRGTGSYEQYF.